The 25 T cell receptor beta chains in this list originate from one sample, sequenced in a study of T cells after yellow fever vaccination. TCRdb reprocessed the 5' RACE reads with MiXCR, giving one entry per CDR3 protein. The sample has 200,000 to 300,000 distinct CDR3 sequences; approximately 3.8% are singletons. Sample: PBMCs, taken 15 days after the yellow fever booster vaccination. Receptors originate from a man younger than 35 who received the YFV17D yellow fever vaccine.

This clonotype occurred many times. The chain employs TRBV7-2 and TRBJ1-3; no clear D gene. Germline CDR1 is SGHTA and CDR2 is FQGNSA. The V gene lost 5 bases and the J gene lost 4 bases, with 15 bases spanning the gap. The CDR3 has 15 amino acids. The CDR3 protein is CASSLPPGHGNTIYF. In DNA form, the CDR3 reads TGTGCCAGCAGCCTCCCCCCAGGCCACGGAAACACCATATATTTT.

Many counts were recorded for this clonotype. This chain uses TRBV7-3 with TRBJ2-1, with a possible D match to TRBD2 (6 bases). The V and J ends lost 5 bases and 2 bases respectively, with 19 bases between them. Germline loops: CDR1 SGHTA, CDR2 FQGTGA. The CDR3 runs to 17 residues. The CDR3 protein is CASSIALSGGAYNEQFF. The CDR3 DNA reads as TGTGCCAGCAGCATAGCACTTAGCGGTGGGGCCTACAATGAGCAGTTCTTC.

The gene calls are TRBV3-1 and TRBJ2-3; 13 positions agree with TRBD2. Trimming cost V 4 bases and J 4 bases; bases outside gene matches: 5. The CDR3 consists of 16 residues. The germline V gene has CDR1 LGHDT and CDR2 YNNKEL (reference sequence). CDR3 region: CASSPGTSGVADTQYF. Here the CDR3 DNA reads TGTGCCAGCAGCCCGGGGACTAGCGGGGTCGCAGATACGCAGTATTTT.

Ten or more counts support this clonotype. The chain recombines TRBV29-1 with TRBJ1-2; D not resolved. In germline, CDR1 is SQVTM, CDR2 ANQGSEA. Trimming left V 2 bases short and J 0 bases short, with 16 bases between. The CDR3 totals 16 residues. The CDR3 nucleotides are TGCAGCGTTGAAATCTGGCTCGGGCCTCCTAACTATGGCTACACCTTC. Its translation: CSVEIWLGPPNYGYTF.

This clonotype appeared many times. The J gene is TRBJ2-1, the V gene TRBV9, with 7 positions matching TRBD1. The CDR3 length is 15 residues. The J segment lost 1 base and the V segment lost 3 bases, leaving 4 bases of the junction unmatched. Per germline, CDR1 SGDLS and CDR2 YYNGEE. CDR3 nucleotides: TGTGCCAGCAGCGCGACAGGGATGTCCTACAATGAGCAGTTCTTC. Translated: CASSATGMSYNEQFF.

In this sample, this clonotype turned up many times. The rearrangement uses TRBV20-1 and TRBJ2-3; TRBD2 might be the D (6 bases). Germline CDR1 and CDR2: DFQATT and SNEGSKA (reference sequence). The CDR3 consists of 15 residues. V was shortened by 1 base and J by 5 bases, with 16 bases between the two germline ends. The CDR3 coding sequence is TGCAGTGCTAGAGCGCCCTACGGTAGCGGAGATACGCAGTATTTT. Encoded protein: CSARAPYGSGDTQYF.

This clonotype was seen at least ten times. The chain couples TRBV20-1 to TRBJ1-5; no clear D. The CDR3 runs to 13 residues. The V gene lost 6 bases and the J gene lost 9 bases, with 18 bases spanning the gap. The germline gives CDR1 DFQATT, CDR2 SNEGSKA (reference sequence). The DNA for the CDR3 is TGCAGTGCCCACCACACTAACCCGTCGCCCCAGCATTTT. This sequence encodes CSAHHTNPSPQHF.

This clonotype was counted ten times or more. Here the CDR3 DNA reads TGTGCCAGCAGCTCATACCGGGGGTACGGGGAGCTGTTTTTT. This codes for CASSSYRGYGELFF. J is TRBJ2-2 and V is TRBV5-5; tentatively, D is TRBD2 (6 bases). Trimming shortened V by 3 bases and J by 7 bases, and 13 bases separated the two germline ends. Germline loops: CDR1 SGHKS, CDR2 YYEKEE (reference sequence). The CDR3 totals 14 residues.

This clonotype was detected ten times or more. The genes are TRBV12-3 or TRBV12-4 and TRBJ2-1; D may correspond to TRBD1 or TRBD2 (5 bases each). Deletions cut 1 base from V and 7 bases from J, with 17 bases between. The CDR3 contains 16 residues. The CDR3: CASSLGTGPRGNEQFF. CDR3 coding DNA: TGTGCCAGCAGTTTAGGCACGGGGCCCCGAGGGAATGAGCAGTTCTTC.

In this sample, this clonotype turned up many times. The genes are TRBV11-2 and TRBJ2-7; 7 bases agree with TRBD1. The trim removed 1 base at V and 3 bases at J, leaving 15 bases unmatched. Looked up from germline, CDR1 is SGHAT and CDR2 is FQNNGV. CDR3 length equals 18 residues. CDR3 sequence reads: CASSLGVRGQDLHYEQYV. CDR3 coding DNA: TGTGCCAGCAGCTTAGGAGTAAGAGGACAGGACCTCCACTACGAGCAGTACGTC.

Many counts were recorded for this clonotype. The chain employs TRBV5-1 and TRBJ2-2, with D possibly being TRBD1 (6 bases). The CDR3 covers 15 residues. V dropped 7 bases and J dropped 4 bases, with 17 bases sitting between them. The V gene's germline CDR1 is SGHRS and CDR2 YFSETQ. The CDR3, as DNA: TGCGCCAGCCTGTCCTTTGGGGGCGGCACCGGGGAGCTGTTTTTT. This codes for CASLSFGGGTGELFF.

This clonotype showed up many times. The chain carries TRBV20-1 and TRBJ2-3; 8 nucleotides match TRBD2. Trimming removed 6 bases from V and 0 bases from J; junction bases left unmatched: 11. CDR1 and CDR2 (germline): DFQATT, SNEGSKA (reference sequence). The CDR3 is 16 residues long. For the CDR3, the DNA is TGCAGTGCGAGGTCGGGGGGGCCGCATAGCACAGATACGCAGTATTTT. Its translation is CSARSGGPHSTDTQYF.

As to this clonotype: A much larger clone sits a single nucleotide away, making a read error possible. The V call is TRBV7-2, the J call TRBJ2-2; D is possibly TRBD1 or TRBD2 (5 bases each). Trimming took off 1 base at V and 6 bases at J, with 12 bases between the two ends. Germline assignment: CDR1 SGHTA and CDR2 FQGNSA. The CDR3 length is 15 residues. The CDR3 bases are TGTGCCAGCAGCTTAGATACGGGGCGGTCCGGGGAGCTGTTTTTT. The encoded protein is CASSLDTGRSGELFF.

The sample holds many counts of this clonotype. The chain recombines TRBV5-1 with TRBJ2-5; no firm D call. CDR3 length: 14 residues. Germline V gives CDR1 SGHRS, CDR2 YFSETQ. Trimming left V 2 bases short and J 5 bases short, with 13 bases between. For the CDR3, the DNA is TGCGCCAGCAGCTTAAGGTCCCCGGTCGAGACCCAGTACTTC. It codes for CASSLRSPVETQYF.

The chain is built from TRBV7-9 and TRBJ1-6; no reliable D call. V lost 8 bases and J 12 bases, leaving 8 bases between the germline ends. This CDR3 has 10 residues. Germline V gene data show CDR1 as SEHNR and CDR2 as FQNEAQ (reference sequence). The CDR3 sequence: CASEPGPLHF. The CDR3 nucleotides are TGTGCCAGCGAACCCGGACCCCTCCACTTT.

This clonotype has a count of ten or more. V is TRBV20-1 and J is TRBJ2-7; D gene uncertain. Germline-derived CDR1 and CDR2 are DFQATT and SNEGSKA (reference sequence). This CDR3 has 12 amino acids. The V gene lost 0 bases and the J gene lost 4 bases, with 7 bases spanning the gap. The CDR3 loop reads CSARDPNYEQYF. CDR3 DNA sequence: TGCAGTGCTAGAGATCCCAATTACGAGCAGTACTTC.

This clonotype was found many times. V usage is TRBV6-4 and J usage is TRBJ2-1; 8 bases match TRBD2. The CDR3 covers 15 residues. The ends lost 2 bases at V and 7 bases at J; junction bases unmatched: 7. Germline V gives CDR1 MRHNA, CDR2 SNTAGT. CDR3 sequence (DNA): TGTGCCAGCAGTGACGGGTTAGCGGGGAGAAATGAGCAGTTCTTC. Its protein is CASSDGLAGRNEQFF.

This clonotype occurred many times. The gene calls are TRBV4-3 and TRBJ2-7; D not certain. V was clipped by 3 bases and J by 0 bases, with 12 bases between them. Germline CDR1 reads LGHNA; CDR2 reads YSLEER. The CDR3 sequence is 15 residues long. In DNA form, the CDR3 reads TGCGCCAGCAGCCAGAACGCTCGGTTCTCCTACGAGCAGTACTTC. It is translated as CASSQNARFSYEQYF.

About this clonotype itself: A read error is possible here, since a much larger clone lies one base away. The V and J genes are TRBV11-2 and TRBJ1-2; D is uncertain. The CDR3 covers 12 residues. Germline-derived CDR1 and CDR2 are SGHAT and FQNNGV. DNA of the CDR3: TGTGACAGCAGCATGGATAACTATGGCTACACCTTC. This gives the protein CDSSMDNYGYTF.

This clonotype was observed at least ten times. This sequence joins TRBV24-1 and TRBJ2-3, with TRBD2 matching over 12 bases. This CDR3 spans 17 amino acids. V lost 2 bases and J lost 2; bases outside the gene matches: 4. Germline V lookup: CDR1 KGHDR, CDR2 SFDVKD. The CDR3: CATSDSTSGGPTDTQYF. CDR3 DNA: TGTGCCACCAGTGATTCAACTAGCGGGGGGCCCACAGATACGCAGTATTTT.

This clonotype was counted ten times or more. The rearrangement uses TRBV30 and TRBJ2-5, with TRBD2 matching over 7 bases. The V segment lost 2 bases and the J segment 5 bases; nucleotides outside the gene matches: 8. Germline V gene lookup returns CDR1 GTSNPN and CDR2 SVGIG (reference sequence). The CDR3 has 14 amino acids. The CDR3 loop is CAWSLGGLLETQYF. In DNA, the CDR3 is TGTGCCTGGAGTTTGGGGGGGTTGCTGGAGACCCAGTACTTC.

The table lists this clonotype with many counts. The CDR3 coding sequence is TGCGCCAGCAGCCAAGATAGGGGCGGGACAGGCTATGGCTACACCTTC. It translates to CASSQDRGGTGYGYTF. J is TRBJ1-2 and V is TRBV4-3; TRBD1 agrees at 8 bases. This CDR3 spans 16 amino acids. Germline CDR1 and CDR2: LGHNA and YSLEER. With 0 bases clipped from V and 4 bases from J, the junction kept 7 bases outside the gene matches.

This clonotype was seen repeatedly, ten times or more. V and J are TRBV5-1 and TRBJ2-7; D is ambiguous. The CDR3 runs to 13 residues. V was trimmed by 0 bases and J by 3 bases, leaving 7 bases between them. CDR1 and CDR2 (germline): SGHRS, YFSETQ. The CDR3 spells CASSLAPGYEQYV. The CDR3 DNA sequence: TGCGCCAGCAGCTTGGCTCCAGGCTACGAGCAGTACGTC.

This clonotype showed up many times. This chain uses TRBV7-9 with TRBJ2-3, with 7 positions matching TRBD2. The length of the CDR3 is 12 residues. After removal of 3 bases from V and 10 bases from J, the junction contained 4 bases not matched to a gene. Per germline, CDR1 SEHNR and CDR2 FQNEAQ (reference sequence). CDR3 DNA sequence: TGTGCCAGCAGCTTCGGGAGGCTGGCGCAGTATTTT. Amino acid sequence: CASSFGRLAQYF.

This clonotype appeared many times. The CDR3 nucleotides read TGTGCCAGCAGCTTCGTCTGGGTTGCTAACTATGGCTACACCTTC. Its translation is CASSFVWVANYGYTF. The chain has TRBV5-5 and TRBJ1-2; D remains unclear. Looked up from germline, CDR1 is SGHKS and CDR2 is YYEKEE (reference sequence). Deletions cut 2 bases from V and 0 bases from J, with 11 bases between. The length of the CDR3 is 15 residues.